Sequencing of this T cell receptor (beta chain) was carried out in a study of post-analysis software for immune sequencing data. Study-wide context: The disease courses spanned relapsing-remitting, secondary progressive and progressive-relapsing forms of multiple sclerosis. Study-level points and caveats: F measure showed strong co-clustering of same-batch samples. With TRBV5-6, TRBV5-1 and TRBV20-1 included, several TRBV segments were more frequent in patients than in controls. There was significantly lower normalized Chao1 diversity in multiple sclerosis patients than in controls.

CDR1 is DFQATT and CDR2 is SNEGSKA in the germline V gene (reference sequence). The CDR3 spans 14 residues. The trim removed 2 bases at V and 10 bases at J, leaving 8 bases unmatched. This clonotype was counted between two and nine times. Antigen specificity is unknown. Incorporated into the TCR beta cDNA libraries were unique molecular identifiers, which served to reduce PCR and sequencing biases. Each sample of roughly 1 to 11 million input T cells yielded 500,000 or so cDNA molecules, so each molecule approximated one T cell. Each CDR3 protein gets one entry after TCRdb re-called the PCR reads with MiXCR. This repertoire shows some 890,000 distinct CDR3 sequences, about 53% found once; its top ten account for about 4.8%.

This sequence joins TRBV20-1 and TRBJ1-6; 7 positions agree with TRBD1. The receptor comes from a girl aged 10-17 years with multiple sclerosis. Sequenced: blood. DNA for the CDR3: TGCAGTGCTAGATCCGGGACAGACAGATCACCCCTCCACTTT. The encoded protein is CSARSGTDRSPLHF.